One sample yielded the 21 T cell receptor beta chains listed below, sequenced in a study of blood T cell repertoires in COVID-19. Repertoires were generated with immunoSEQ multiplex PCR, while TCRdb's copy carries only in-frame clones and drops some. The sample lists roughly 200,000 clones; less than 85% were seen once. The sample consisted of PBMCs or T cells enriched from blood (not recorded which). The receptors originated from a man in his forties who had recovered from COVID-19.

V and J are TRBV4-1 and TRBJ1-6; possible D gene TRBD1, 5 bases. Germline-derived CDR1 and CDR2 are MGHRA and YSYEKL. CDR3 length equals 14 residues. The germline V and J ends were trimmed by 1 base and 6 bases, with 7 bases remaining between them. CDR3 residues: CASSQGDSNSPLHF. CDR3 DNA sequence: TGCGCCAGCAGCCAAGGAGACAGTAATTCACCCCTCCACTTT.

This chain links TRBV10-3 with TRBJ2-2, with a possible D match to TRBD1 (7 bases). V shed 8 bases and J shed 2 bases, with 18 bases lying between them. Germline assignment: CDR1 ENHRY and CDR2 SYGVKD. This CDR3 has 16 residues. The CDR3 sequence: CAISQGGEGNTGELFF. The CDR3 bases are TGTGCCATCTCCCAGGGGGGAGAGGGTAACACCGGGGAGCTGTTTTTT.

A single count supports this clone. The chain joins TRBV6-5 to TRBJ2-7; no reliable D call. V was clipped by 7 bases and J by 3 bases, with 10 bases between them. The CDR3 covers 12 residues. Germline values: CDR1 MNHEY, CDR2 SVGAGI. The CDR3 loop is CASTWQDYEQYF. CDR3 nucleotide sequence: TGTGCCAGCACGTGGCAGGACTACGAGCAGTACTTC.

The chain combines TRBV4-1 with TRBJ1-6, with 8 bases fitting TRBD1. J was trimmed by 7 bases and V by 0 bases; bases with no gene match: 8. This CDR3 contains 17 residues. From germline, CDR1 is MGHRA and CDR2 YSYEKL. CDR3 protein: CASSQEFRTGRNSPLHF. The CDR3, as DNA: TGCGCCAGCAGCCAAGAATTTCGGACAGGGCGGAATTCACCCCTCCACTTT.

The J gene is TRBJ2-2, the V gene TRBV7-9; D is ambiguous. CDR3 size: 15 residues. Trimming removed 3 bases from V and 4 bases from J, with 12 bases in between. The germline V gene encodes CDR1 SEHNR and CDR2 FQNEAQ (reference sequence). This chain's CDR3 is CASSLGSGRTGELFF. DNA for the CDR3: TGTGCCAGCAGCTTGGGTTCAGGTCGCACCGGGGAGCTGTTTTTT.

The genes are TRBV4-1 and TRBJ2-7; 10 bases are a match to TRBD2. The junction had 3 bases not matched to a gene; V was cut back by 4 bases and J by 0 bases. CDR1 and CDR2 (germline): MGHRA, YSYEKL. The CDR3 is 15 amino acids. The CDR3 DNA reads as TGCGCCAGCAGCCGGACTAGCGGCAGCTCCTACGAGCAGTACTTC. As protein: CASSRTSGSSYEQYF.

The chain carries TRBV27 and TRBJ2-2; D perhaps matches TRBD1 (8 bases). CDR1 and CDR2 from the germline V gene are MNHEY and SMNVEV (reference sequence). This CDR3 region has 21 residues. Here the CDR3 reads CLHSFGGHSTRGQVNTGELFF. The CDR3 nucleotides read TGTCTTCATAGCTTCGGGGGGCACTCAACAAGGGGACAGGTCAACACCGGGGAGCTGTTTTTT.

The chain employs TRBV27 and TRBJ2-5; D is perhaps TRBD2 (5 bases). The CDR3 is 14 amino acids. Germline V gene lookup returns CDR1 MNHEY and CDR2 SMNVEV (reference sequence). V lost 3 bases and J 5 bases, leaving 13 bases between the germline ends. Written as DNA, the CDR3 is TGTGCCAGCAGTTTGTTCTGGCCGGGGGAGACCCAGTACTTC. Its protein product is CASSLFWPGETQYF.

The V call is TRBV14, the J call TRBJ2-7; maybe TRBD1 (6 bases). CDR3 length equals 14 residues. V was shortened by 1 base and J by 2 bases, with 9 bases between the two germline ends. CDR1 is SGHDN, CDR2 FVKESK, per germline. CDR3 amino acids: CASSQGTAAYEQYF. The CDR3 region has the DNA TGTGCCAGCAGCCAAGGGACAGCTGCCTACGAGCAGTACTTC.

This clone was seen only once. The chain employs TRBV5-4 and TRBJ2-3; possibly TRBD1 for D (5 bases). Germline-derived CDR1 and CDR2 are SGHNT and YYREEE (reference sequence). Trimming removed 2 bases from V and 0 bases from J, with 7 bases in between. CDR3 length: 14 amino acids. CDR3 loop: CASSFQGSTDTQYF. CDR3 sequence (DNA): TGTGCCAGCAGCTTCCAGGGAAGCACAGATACGCAGTATTTT.

This clone showed up just a few times. CDR3 DNA sequence: TGTGCCACCAGTGATTCTAGGGGCAGGGGTTCTCTCTCTGGGGCCAACGTCCTGACTTTC. Amino acids: CATSDSRGRGSLSGANVLTF. This chain uses TRBV24-1 with TRBJ2-6; weak D call: TRBD1 (6 bases). Germline V gene sequence: CDR1 KGHDR, CDR2 SFDVKD. This CDR3 spans 20 amino acids. V lost 2 bases to trimming and J lost 0 bases, with 19 bases between them.

The chain links TRBV29-1 to TRBJ1-2; a possible D gene is TRBD1 (6 bases). The CDR3 length is 17 residues. The germline CDR1 and CDR2 sequences are SQVTM and ANQGSEA. Trimming removed 6 bases at V and 6 bases at J, with 29 bases between. The CDR3 is CSVMGESRDTLSHGYTF. The CDR3 region has the DNA TGCAGCGTCATGGGAGAAAGCCGGGACACCCTCTCCCATGGCTACACCTTC.

The rearrangement uses TRBV5-1 and TRBJ1-3; no reliable D call. The V gene lost 2 bases and the J gene lost 4 bases, with 13 bases spanning the gap. The CDR3 has 15 amino acids. Germline values: CDR1 SGHRS, CDR2 YFSETQ. The CDR3, as DNA: TGCGCCAGCAGCTTCCAGAGGTATTCCGGAAACACCATATATTTT. Its protein is CASSFQRYSGNTIYF.

The rearrangement joins TRBV3-1 (or the pseudogene TRBV3-2) to TRBJ1-1, with D possibly being TRBD1 (6 bases). The CDR3 loop spans 14 amino acids. Per germline, CDR1 LGHDT and CDR2 YNNKEL (reference sequence). Trimming stripped 3 bases from V and 5 bases from J, with 13 bases between. CDR3 amino acids: CASSQLAGETEAFF. As DNA, the CDR3 is TGTGCCAGCAGCCAGCTTGCAGGGGAGACTGAAGCTTTCTTT.

This chain links TRBV15 with TRBJ2-3; the match to TRBD2 covers 8 bases. Trimming removed 5 bases from V and 0 bases from J; junction bases left unmatched: 10. Germline CDR1 reads LNHNV; CDR2 reads YYDKDF (reference sequence). CDR3 length: 17 residues. The CDR3 spells CATSPTPSGFSTDTQYF. CDR3 bases: TGTGCCACCAGCCCAACCCCTAGCGGGTTTAGCACAGATACGCAGTATTTT.

This clone was seen more than once but under ten times. The V gene is TRBV7-9, the J gene TRBJ2-7, with 8 bases identical to TRBD2. Germline CDR1 and CDR2: SEHNR and FQNEAQ (reference sequence). The CDR3 extends over 15 amino acids. J was trimmed by 0 bases and V by 5 bases; bases with no gene match: 6. The CDR3 is CASSPQTSGSYEQYF. CDR3 coding DNA: TGTGCCAGCAGCCCTCAAACTAGCGGCTCCTACGAGCAGTACTTC.

J is TRBJ1-5 and V is TRBV27; no clear D. V gave up 6 bases and J gave up 0 bases, with 9 bases separating them. CDR3 length: 14 amino acids. Germline V CDR1 and CDR2: MNHEY, SMNVEV (reference sequence). The CDR3 protein is CASRSDFSNQPQHF. The CDR3 coding sequence is TGTGCCAGCAGGTCAGATTTTAGCAATCAGCCCCAGCATTTT.

This rearrangement joins TRBV6-2 or TRBV6-3 to TRBJ1-5, with 8 bases lining up with TRBD1. CDR3 length: 15 amino acids. Trimming took 2 bases from V and 8 from J; bases not matched to a gene: 8. Germline CDR1 is MNHEY and CDR2 is SVGEGT. This CDR3 reads CASSYGQGAGEPQHF. The CDR3 region has the DNA TGTGCCAGCAGTTACGGGCAGGGGGCGGGTGAGCCCCAGCATTTT.

The chain links TRBV7-2 to TRBJ2-3; D is perhaps TRBD2 (6 bases). The V end was cut by 6 bases, the J end by 5 bases, with 21 bases between. The CDR3 runs 16 residues. Germline CDR1 and CDR2: SGHTA and FQGNSA. The DNA for the CDR3 is TGTGCCAGCAGAAAAAATCCGGGAGCAGTCGGAGATACGCAGTATTTT. Its translation is CASRKNPGAVGDTQYF. The full variable domain, completed using reference TRBV7-2 and TRBJ2-3, is GAGVSQSPSNKVTEKGKDVELRCDPISGHTALYWYRQSLGQGLEFLIYFQGNSAPDKSGLPSDRFSAERTGGSVSTLTIQRTQQEDSAVYLCASRKNPGAVGDTQYFGPGTRLTVL.

The chain couples TRBV28 to TRBJ2-2; 12 bases map to TRBD2. The CDR3 contains 16 residues. Germline-derived CDR1 and CDR2 are MDHEN and SYDVKM. V was clipped by 5 bases and J by 7 bases; unmatched bases: 8. The CDR3 sequence: CASSLTSGRSDGELFF. The CDR3 DNA sequence: TGTGCCAGCAGTCTAACTAGCGGGAGGTCCGACGGGGAGCTGTTTTTT.

The chain carries TRBV7-3 and TRBJ1-1; 8 positions agree with TRBD1. The germline gives CDR1 SGHTA, CDR2 FQGTGA. Germline trimming cut 6 bases from V and 4 bases from J; bases unmatched to any gene: 16. This CDR3 is built from 17 residues. DNA for the CDR3: TGTGCCAGCAGTAGACTTGGGACAGGTGAATTGGGCACTGAAGCTTTCTTT. Translating it yields CASSRLGTGELGTEAFF.